The 14 T cell receptor beta chains presented below share a single source sample, sequenced in a study of blood T cell repertoires in COVID-19. Produced via immunoSEQ multiplex PCR; TCRdb's table is partial and in-frame only. The data show 200,000 to 250,000 clones, with 80% to 90% seen just once and 4.4% held by the top ten. The sequencing input was peripheral blood. The receptors originated from a man aged 45 to 65 with acute or convalescent COVID-19.

This chain joins TRBV5-6 and TRBJ2-1; no definite D call. Germline values: CDR1 SGHDT, CDR2 YYEEEE. V gave up 2 bases and J gave up 0 bases, with 6 bases separating them. This CDR3 has 14 residues. The CDR3 DNA reads as TGTGCCAGCAGCTTCCTAGGCTCCTACAATGAGCAGTTCTTC. Amino acids: CASSFLGSYNEQFF.

The J gene is TRBJ1-1, the V gene TRBV3-1 (or the pseudogene TRBV3-2); D not resolved. CDR3 length equals 12 residues. The V gene's germline CDR1 is LGHDT and CDR2 YNNKEL (reference sequence). V lost 4 bases to trimming and J lost 0 bases, with 3 bases between them. The CDR3 sequence: CASSLMNTEAFF. The CDR3, as DNA: TGTGCCAGCAGCCTTATGAACACTGAAGCTTTCTTT.

The V and J genes are TRBV4-1 and TRBJ2-5, with 13 bases identical to TRBD2. CDR1 is MGHRA, CDR2 YSYEKL, per germline. The CDR3 is made up of 19 amino acids. Germline trimming cut 2 bases from V and 4 bases from J; bases unmatched to any gene: 13. CDR3 in amino acids: CASSQTSGGADPQGETQYF. The CDR3 nucleotides read TGCGCCAGCAGCCAAACTAGCGGGGGGGCCGACCCCCAGGGAGAGACCCAGTACTTC.

V and J are TRBV9 and TRBJ2-7; a possible D gene is TRBD1 (6 bases). V was cut by 3 bases and J by 5 bases, with 24 bases left in between. CDR3 length equals 17 residues. CDR1 and CDR2 from the germline V gene are SGDLS and YYNGEE. This CDR3 reads CASSEYPREQGTHEQYF. In nucleotides, the CDR3 is TGTGCCAGCAGCGAATATCCCCGGGAACAGGGAACCCACGAGCAGTACTTC.

The chain carries TRBV6-5 and TRBJ1-2; 9 bases match TRBD1. The V gene end was trimmed by 7 bases and the J gene end by 4 bases; junction bases not matched to a gene: 10. The CDR3 is 15 amino acids. Germline CDR1 is MNHEY and CDR2 is SVGAGI. In DNA form, the CDR3 reads TGTGCCAGCAACCCGATGGGACAGGGCCTCTATGGCTACACCTTC. Its translation: CASNPMGQGLYGYTF.

The rearrangement links TRBV18 to TRBJ2-3, with D tentatively TRBD2 (6 bases). Looked up from germline, CDR1 is KGHSH and CDR2 is LQKENI. CDR3 length equals 15 residues. The V gene lost 4 bases and the J gene lost 6 bases, with 17 bases spanning the gap. The CDR3 DNA reads as TGTGCCAGCTCACTCATGGAGGGTTATTGGGATACGCAGTATTTT. Protein: CASSLMEGYWDTQYF.

The rearrangement joins TRBV10-1 to TRBJ2-2, with TRBD1 as a possible D gene (7 bases). The germline V and J ends were trimmed by 8 bases and 0 bases, with 10 bases remaining between them. CDR1 and CDR2 from the germline V gene are WNHNN and SYGVQD (reference sequence). This CDR3 contains 14 residues. CDR3 DNA: TGCGCCAGCGCGGGACAGTCGAACACCGGGGAGCTGTTTTTT. Translation gives CASAGQSNTGELFF.

This clone has only a few counts. This sequence joins TRBV6-5 and TRBJ2-7; a possible D gene is TRBD1 (5 bases). The CDR3 consists of 14 residues. The germline V gene encodes CDR1 MNHEY and CDR2 SVGAGI. The germline V and J ends were trimmed by 9 bases and 0 bases, with 15 bases remaining between them. CDR3 loop: CASSQAVASYEQYF. CDR3 coding DNA: TGTGCCAGTTCACAGGCGGTAGCCTCCTACGAGCAGTACTTC.

This chain connects TRBV27 to TRBJ2-7; a weak D match, TRBD1 (7 bases). The CDR3 totals 15 residues. V lost 8 bases to trimming and J lost 7 bases, with 24 bases between them. Per the germline V gene, CDR1 is MNHEY and CDR2 is SMNVEV (reference sequence). In nucleotides, the CDR3 is TGTGCCAGCTCTTCAGGGGGGTCCCATTTAAGGGAGCAGTACTTC. Encoded protein: CASSSGGSHLREQYF.

The chain links TRBV6-6 to TRBJ1-3, with D perhaps matching TRBD1 (6 bases). This CDR3 is 15 amino acids long. Trimming cost V 6 bases and J 0 bases, with 12 bases left between them. In germline, CDR1 is MNHNY, CDR2 SVGAGI (reference sequence). Written as DNA, the CDR3 is TGTGCCAGCAGCTTAGACAGGAGCTCTGGAAACACCATATATTTT. Its protein product is CASSLDRSSGNTIYF.

This rearrangement joins TRBV5-4 to TRBJ2-6; D perhaps matches TRBD2 (6 bases). The V and J ends lost 4 bases and 2 bases respectively, with 22 bases between them. CDR1 SGHNT and CDR2 YYREEE come from the germline V gene (reference sequence). The length of the CDR3 is 19 residues. CDR3 coding DNA: TGTGCCAGCAGCCCCACGCCCTACCAGGGAGGCCCTGGGGCCAACGTCCTGACTTTC. Translation: CASSPTPYQGGPGANVLTF.

The chain employs TRBV5-6 and TRBJ1-1; D remains unclear. Germline values: CDR1 SGHDT, CDR2 YYEEEE. The V end was cut by 4 bases, the J end by 4 bases, with 17 bases between. The CDR3 consists of 15 residues. The CDR3 is CASSLWWQRVTEAFF. CDR3 bases: TGTGCCAGCAGCCTCTGGTGGCAGAGGGTCACTGAAGCTTTCTTT.

This chain connects TRBV2 to TRBJ2-1; D unclear. The CDR3 length is 13 residues. CDR1 is SNHLY and CDR2 is FYNNEI in the germline V gene. Trimming shortened V by 8 bases and J by 10 bases, and 18 bases separated the two germline ends. DNA for the CDR3: TGTGCCAGCCATCGACCAGAGGTCGGGGAGCAGTTCTTC. The encoded protein is CASHRPEVGEQFF.

The V call is TRBV11-2, the J call TRBJ2-2; TRBD2 matches at 8 bases. Germline V gene lookup returns CDR1 SGHAT and CDR2 FQNNGV. The CDR3 spans 15 residues. V was pared by 3 bases and J by 1 base, with 1 base of the junction left unmatched. As DNA, the CDR3 is TGTGCCAGCAGCTTTCTAGCGGGGAACACCGGGGAGCTGTTTTTT. Protein product: CASSFLAGNTGELFF. The full variable domain, with the rest looked up from reference TRBV11-2 and TRBJ2-2, is EAGVAQSPRYKIIEKRQSVAFWCNPISGHATLYWYQQILGQGPKLLIQFQNNGVVDDSQLPKDRFSAERLKGVDSTLKIQPAKLEDSAVYLCASSFLAGNTGELFFGEGSRLTVL.